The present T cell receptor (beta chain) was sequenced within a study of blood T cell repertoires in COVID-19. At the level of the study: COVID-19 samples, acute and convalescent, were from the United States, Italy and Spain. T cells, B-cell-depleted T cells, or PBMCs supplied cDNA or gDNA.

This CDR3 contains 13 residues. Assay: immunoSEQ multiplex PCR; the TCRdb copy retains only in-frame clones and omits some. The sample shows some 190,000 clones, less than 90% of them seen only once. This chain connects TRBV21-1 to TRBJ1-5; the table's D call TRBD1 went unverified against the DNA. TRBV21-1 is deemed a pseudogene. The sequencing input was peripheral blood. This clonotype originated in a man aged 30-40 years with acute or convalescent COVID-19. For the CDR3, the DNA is TGTGCCAGCAGTACGGACAGGGTCCCGCCCCAGCATTTT. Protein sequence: CASSTDRVPPQHF.